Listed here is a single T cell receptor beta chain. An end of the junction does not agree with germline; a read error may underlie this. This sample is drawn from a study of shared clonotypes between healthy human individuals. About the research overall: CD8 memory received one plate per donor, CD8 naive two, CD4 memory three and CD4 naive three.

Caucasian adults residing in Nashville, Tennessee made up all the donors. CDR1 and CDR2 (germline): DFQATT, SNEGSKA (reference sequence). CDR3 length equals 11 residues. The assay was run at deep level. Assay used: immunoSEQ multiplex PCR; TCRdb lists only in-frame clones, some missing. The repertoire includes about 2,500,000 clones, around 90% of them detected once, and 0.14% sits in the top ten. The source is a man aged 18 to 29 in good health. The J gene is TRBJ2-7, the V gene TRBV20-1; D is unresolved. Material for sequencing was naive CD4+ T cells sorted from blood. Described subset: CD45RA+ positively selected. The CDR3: CAAFSSYEQYF. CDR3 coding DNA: TGTGCGGCCTTCTCCTCCTACGAGCAGTACTTC.